This T cell receptor (beta chain) appears in the sequencing data of a study of control samples from healthy donors and cancer patients. Looked up from germline, CDR1 is KGHSH and CDR2 is LQKENI. The CDR3 is 15 residues long. The V end lost 3 bases, the J end lost 2 bases, and 13 bases lay between the germline ends. TCRdb's copy holds only in-frame clones and misses some; the assay was immunoSEQ multiplex PCR. The data show about 120,000 clones, roughly nine tenths seen once. Sequencing used blood. This receptor was obtained from a man aged 18 to 30 in good health. The genes are TRBV18 and TRBJ1-2; D may be TRBD1 (5 bases). The CDR3 sequence is CASSPGLQTNYGYTF. The CDR3 DNA reads as TGTGCCAGCTCACCGGGGCTCCAAACCAACTATGGCTACACCTTC.